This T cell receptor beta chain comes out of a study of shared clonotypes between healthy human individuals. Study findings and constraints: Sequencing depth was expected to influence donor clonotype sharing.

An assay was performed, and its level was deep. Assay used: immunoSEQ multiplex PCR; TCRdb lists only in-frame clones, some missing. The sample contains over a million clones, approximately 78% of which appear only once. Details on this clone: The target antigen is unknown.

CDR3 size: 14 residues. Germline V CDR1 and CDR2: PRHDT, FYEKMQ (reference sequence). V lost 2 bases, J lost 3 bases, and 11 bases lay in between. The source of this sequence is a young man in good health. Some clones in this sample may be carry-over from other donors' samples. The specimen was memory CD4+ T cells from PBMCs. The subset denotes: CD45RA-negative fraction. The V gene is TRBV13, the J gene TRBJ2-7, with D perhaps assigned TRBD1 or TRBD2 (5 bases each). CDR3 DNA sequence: TGTGCCAGCAGCTTAACCGGGACCCTCTACGAGCAGTACTTC. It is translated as CASSLTGTLYEQYF.